These T cell receptor beta chains were read from a single sample in a study of metastatic and nonmetastatic thyroid tumors. TCRdb reprocessed the PCR reads using MiXCR. The repertoire holds 30,000 to 35,000 clones, approximately 30% seen once, with 7.8% in the top ten. The sequenced sample was blood. These receptors came from a female donor with papillary thyroid cancer or a benign thyroid nodule (not recorded which). Some clones in this sample may be carry-over from other donors' samples. The CDR3 runs from the conserved cysteine through the conserved F or W. D genes are given only for firm matches. Clone size, where shown, is once, few, many, or a class for clones that have expanded.

j_gene	v_gene	abundance	d_gene	CDR3aa	CDR3nt
TRBJ2-1	TRBV6-1	few	.	CASSRLVSEYNEQFF	TGTGCCAGCAGTCGACTAGTCTCGGAGTACAATGAGCAGTTCTTC
TRBJ2-7	TRBV18	.	.	CASSPGHQGTEQYF	TGTGCCAGCTCACCGGGACACCAAGGGACCGAGCAGTACTTC
TRBJ1-2	TRBV19	many	.	CASSTTEQPKNYGYTF	TGTGCCAGTAGTACGACGGAACAGCCGAAGAACTATGGCTACACCTTC
TRBJ2-3	TRBV20-1	many	TRBD2	CSAVTSGGLRDTQYF	TGCAGTGCCGTAACTAGCGGGGGCCTTCGGGATACGCAGTATTTT
TRBJ2-7	TRBV12-3/TRBV12-4	many	.	CASQISSDAPVYEQYF	TGTGCCAGCCAGATATCCTCGGACGCGCCCGTCTACGAGCAGTACTTC
TRBJ2-7	TRBV30	medium-sized	.	CAWSATGSGEQYF	TGTGCCTGGAGCGCAACGGGGTCTGGTGAGCAGTACTTC
TRBJ2-7	TRBV18	medium-sized	.	CASSPALEDEQYF	TGTGCCAGCTCACCGGCCCTAGAGGACGAGCAGTACTTC
TRBJ2-2	TRBV9	.	TRBD1	CASSSRTGGATGELFF	TGTGCCAGCAGCTCCCGGACAGGGGGCGCCACCGGGGAGCTGTTTTTT
TRBJ2-1	TRBV6-2/TRBV6-3	many	TRBD2	CASSYFLPTSGSSRDEQFF	TGTGCCAGCAGTTACTTCCTTCCGACTAGCGGGAGCTCTAGGGATGAGCAGTTCTTC
TRBJ2-7	TRBV3-1	.	TRBD2	CASSGTSGSSEQYF	TGTGCCAGCAGCGGGACTAGCGGGAGCAGCGAGCAGTACTTC
TRBJ1-1	TRBV5-1	.	.	CASSVTLMNTEAFF	TGCGCCAGCAGTGTGACACTCATGAACACTGAAGCTTTCTTT
TRBJ2-2	TRBV6-1	.	TRBD1	CASSPGQWPINTVELFF	TGTGCCAGCAGTCCGGGACAGTGGCCTATAAACACCGTGGAGCTGTTTTTT
TRBJ1-1	TRBV5-8	many	.	CASSLVQGVGTEAFF	TGTGCCAGCAGCTTGGTGCAAGGGGTCGGCACTGAAGCTTTCTTT
TRBJ2-5	TRBV20-1	many	TRBD2	CSARGRTSGGDGETQYF	TGCAGTGCTAGAGGAAGGACTAGCGGGGGGGATGGGGAGACCCAGTACTTC
TRBJ2-1	TRBV5-1	medium-sized	.	CASSLVRELNEQFF	TGCGCCAGCAGCTTGGTGCGGGAACTAAATGAGCAGTTCTTC
TRBJ1-6	TRBV6-1	medium-sized	.	CASSEQGFGSPLHF	TGTGCCAGCAGTGAACAGGGGTTCGGTTCACCCCTCCACTTT
TRBJ2-7	TRBV6-1	few	.	CASSTLSGSAYEQYF	TGTGCCAGCAGCACCCTTAGCGGCTCTGCCTACGAGCAGTACTTC
TRBJ1-6	TRBV28	medium-sized	.	CASSSGVISPLHF	TGTGCCAGCAGTTCGGGAGTGATTTCACCCCTCCACTTT
TRBJ1-2	TRBV5-1	.	TRBD1	CASSLHPGGNYGYTF	TGCGCCAGCAGCTTACATCCAGGGGGGAACTATGGCTACACCTTC
TRBJ1-1	TRBV7-3	many	TRBD1	CASSPGGNTEAFF	TGTGCCAGCAGCCCAGGGGGGAACACTGAAGCTTTCTTT
TRBJ2-3	TRBV7-9	many	.	CASSLGGRTDTQYF	TGTGCCAGCAGCTTAGGGGGACGCACAGATACGCAGTATTTT
TRBJ2-7	TRBV13	many	.	CASSLYRNGEQYF	TGTGCCAGCAGCTTATACAGGAATGGCGAGCAGTACTTC
TRBJ2-1	TRBV20-1	few	TRBD2	CSAYRASGSGDQFF	TGCAGTGCCTACCGGGCTAGCGGGAGCGGAGATCAGTTCTTC
TRBJ1-1	TRBV9	many	.	CASSDTGSPEAFF	TGTGCCAGCAGTGACACAGGGTCCCCTGAAGCTTTCTTT
TRBJ2-7	TRBV6-2/TRBV6-3	few	TRBD1	CASRGQGARDEQYF	TGTGCCAGCAGAGGACAGGGGGCGCGTGACGAGCAGTACTTC
TRBJ1-2	TRBV10-3	.	.	CAISESPVAYGYTF	TGTGCCATCAGTGAGTCGCCGGTAGCCTATGGCTACACCTTC